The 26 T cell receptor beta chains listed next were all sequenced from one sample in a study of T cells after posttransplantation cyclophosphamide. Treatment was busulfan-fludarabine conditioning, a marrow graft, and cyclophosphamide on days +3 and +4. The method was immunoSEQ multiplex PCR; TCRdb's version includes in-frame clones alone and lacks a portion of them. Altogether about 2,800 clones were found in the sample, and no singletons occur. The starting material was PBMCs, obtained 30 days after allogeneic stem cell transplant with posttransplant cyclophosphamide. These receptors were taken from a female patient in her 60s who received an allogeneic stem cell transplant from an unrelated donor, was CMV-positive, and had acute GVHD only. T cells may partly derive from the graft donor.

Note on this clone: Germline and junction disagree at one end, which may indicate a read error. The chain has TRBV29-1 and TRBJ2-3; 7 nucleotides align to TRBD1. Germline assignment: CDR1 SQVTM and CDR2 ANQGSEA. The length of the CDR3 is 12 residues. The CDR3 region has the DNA TGCAGCGTGGAAGACACAGGGGAAGAGCAGTATTTT. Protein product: CSVEDTGEEQYF.

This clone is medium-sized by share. The CDR3 reads CSAKWAGRGEKLFF. The CDR3 region has the DNA TGCAGCGCAAAATGGGCAGGGCGAGGGGAAAAACTGTTTTTT. The gene calls are TRBV29-1 and TRBJ1-4; possibly TRBD1 for D (5 bases). The V end lost 7 bases, the J end lost 8 bases, and 20 bases lay between the germline ends. This CDR3 has 14 residues. Germline V gene sequence: CDR1 SQVTM, CDR2 ANQGSEA.

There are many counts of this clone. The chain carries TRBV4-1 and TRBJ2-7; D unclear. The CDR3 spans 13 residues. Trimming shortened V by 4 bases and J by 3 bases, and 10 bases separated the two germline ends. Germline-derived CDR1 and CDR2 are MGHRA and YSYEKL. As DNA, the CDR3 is TGCGCCAGCAGCCTCAGCGCCGACTACGAGCAGTACTTC. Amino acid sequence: CASSLSADYEQYF.

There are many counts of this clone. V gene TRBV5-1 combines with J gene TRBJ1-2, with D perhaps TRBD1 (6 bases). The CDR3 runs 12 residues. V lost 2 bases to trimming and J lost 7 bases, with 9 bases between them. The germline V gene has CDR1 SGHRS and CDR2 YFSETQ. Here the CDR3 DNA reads TGCGCCAGCAGCTTCAGGGGTTCTGGCTACACCTTC. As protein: CASSFRGSGYTF. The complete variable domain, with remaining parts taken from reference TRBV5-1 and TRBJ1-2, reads KAGVTQTPRYLIKTRGQQVTLSCSPISGHRSVSWYQQTPGQGLQFLFEYFSETQRNKGNFPGRFSGRQFSNSRSEMNVSTLELGDSALYLCASSFRGSGYTFGSGTRLTVV.

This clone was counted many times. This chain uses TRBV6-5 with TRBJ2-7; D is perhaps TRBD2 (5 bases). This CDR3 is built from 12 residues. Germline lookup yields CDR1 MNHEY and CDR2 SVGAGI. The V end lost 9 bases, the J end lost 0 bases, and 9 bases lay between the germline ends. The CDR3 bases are TGTGCCAGTACTGGACTCTCCTACGAGCAGTACTTC. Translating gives CASTGLSYEQYF.

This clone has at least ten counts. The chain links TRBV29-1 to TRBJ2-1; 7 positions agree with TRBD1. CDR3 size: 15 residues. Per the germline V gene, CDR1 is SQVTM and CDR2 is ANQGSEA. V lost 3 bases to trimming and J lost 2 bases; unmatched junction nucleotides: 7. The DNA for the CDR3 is TGCAGCGTTGACGATGAGAGGGGGCCCTACAATGAGCAGTTCTTC. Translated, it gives CSVDDERGPYNEQFF.

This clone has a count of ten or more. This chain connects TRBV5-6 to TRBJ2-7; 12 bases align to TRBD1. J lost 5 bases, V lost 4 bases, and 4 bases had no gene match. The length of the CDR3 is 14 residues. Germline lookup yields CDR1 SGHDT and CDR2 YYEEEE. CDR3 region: CASSMGQGANEQYF. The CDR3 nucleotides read TGTGCCAGCAGCATGGGACAGGGGGCTAACGAGCAGTACTTC.

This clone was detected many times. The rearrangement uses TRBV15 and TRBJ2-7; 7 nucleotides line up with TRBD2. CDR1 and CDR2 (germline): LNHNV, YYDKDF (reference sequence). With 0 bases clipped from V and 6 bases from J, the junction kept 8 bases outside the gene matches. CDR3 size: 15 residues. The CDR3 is CATSRDIAGAPEQYF. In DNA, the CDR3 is TGTGCCACCAGCAGAGATATCGCGGGAGCTCCCGAGCAGTACTTC.

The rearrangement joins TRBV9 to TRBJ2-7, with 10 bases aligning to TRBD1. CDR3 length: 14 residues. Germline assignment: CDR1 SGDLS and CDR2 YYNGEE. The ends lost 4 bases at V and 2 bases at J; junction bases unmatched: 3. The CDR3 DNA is TGTGCCAGCAGCCCCGGGACAGGGGCCTACGAGCAGTACTTC. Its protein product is CASSPGTGAYEQYF.

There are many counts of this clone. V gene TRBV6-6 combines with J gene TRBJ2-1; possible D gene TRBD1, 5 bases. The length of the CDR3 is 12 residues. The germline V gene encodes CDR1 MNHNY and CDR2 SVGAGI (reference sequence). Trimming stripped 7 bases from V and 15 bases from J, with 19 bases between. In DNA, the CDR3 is TGTGCCAGCAATTCAATGCAGGGCCCTCCGTTCTTC. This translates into CASNSMQGPPFF.

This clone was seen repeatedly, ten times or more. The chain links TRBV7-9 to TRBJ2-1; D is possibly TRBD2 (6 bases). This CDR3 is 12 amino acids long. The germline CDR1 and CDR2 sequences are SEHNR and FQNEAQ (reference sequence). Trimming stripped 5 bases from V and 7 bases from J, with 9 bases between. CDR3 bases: TGTGCCAGCAGCCCTAGCGTAAATGAGCAGTTCTTC. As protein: CASSPSVNEQFF.

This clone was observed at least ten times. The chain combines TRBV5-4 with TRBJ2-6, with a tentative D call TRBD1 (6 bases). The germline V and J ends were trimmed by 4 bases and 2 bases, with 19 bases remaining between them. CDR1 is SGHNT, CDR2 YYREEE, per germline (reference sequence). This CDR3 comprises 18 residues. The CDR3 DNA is TGTGCCAGCAGCCCCTTTGGGCAGGGACATGCTGGGGCCAACGTCCTGACTTTC. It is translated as CASSPFGQGHAGANVLTF.

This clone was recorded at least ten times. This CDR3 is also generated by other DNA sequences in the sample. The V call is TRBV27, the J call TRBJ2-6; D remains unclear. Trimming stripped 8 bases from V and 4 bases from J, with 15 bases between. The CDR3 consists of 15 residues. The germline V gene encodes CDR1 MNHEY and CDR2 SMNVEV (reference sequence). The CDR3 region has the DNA TGTGCCAGCGAGCCCACAGCCTCGGGGGCCAACGTCCTGACTTTC. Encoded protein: CASEPTASGANVLTF.

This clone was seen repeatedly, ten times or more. CDR3 in amino acids: CSVLGGDSGAIYF. In nucleotides, the CDR3 is TGCAGCGTTCTAGGCGGGGATTCCGGGGCGATATATTTT. The chain is built from TRBV29-1 and TRBJ1-3, with a weak D call TRBD1 (5 bases). Trimming shortened V by 5 bases and J by 13 bases, and 21 bases separated the two germline ends. This CDR3 is 13 amino acids long. Germline CDR1 reads SQVTM; CDR2 reads ANQGSEA.

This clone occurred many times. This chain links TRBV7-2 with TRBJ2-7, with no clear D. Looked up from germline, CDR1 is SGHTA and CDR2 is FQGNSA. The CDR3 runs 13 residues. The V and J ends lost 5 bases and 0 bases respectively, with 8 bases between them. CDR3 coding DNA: TGTGCCAGCAGCCCCAACTACTCCTACGAGCAGTACTTC. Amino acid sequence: CASSPNYSYEQYF.

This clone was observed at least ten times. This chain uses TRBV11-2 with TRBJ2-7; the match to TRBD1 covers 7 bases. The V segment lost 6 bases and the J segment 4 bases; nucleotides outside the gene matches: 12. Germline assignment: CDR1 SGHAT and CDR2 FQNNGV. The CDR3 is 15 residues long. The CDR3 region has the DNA TGTGCCAGCAGGTCGCACAGGGGAAAGTTATACGAGCAGTACTTC. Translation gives CASRSHRGKLYEQYF.

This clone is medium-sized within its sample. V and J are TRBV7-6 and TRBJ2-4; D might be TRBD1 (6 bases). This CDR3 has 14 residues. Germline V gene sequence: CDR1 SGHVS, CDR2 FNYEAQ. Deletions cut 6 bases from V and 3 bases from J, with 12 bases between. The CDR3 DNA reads TGTGCCAGCAGTTCGGGACAAAACAAAAACATTCAGTACTTC. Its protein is CASSSGQNKNIQYF.

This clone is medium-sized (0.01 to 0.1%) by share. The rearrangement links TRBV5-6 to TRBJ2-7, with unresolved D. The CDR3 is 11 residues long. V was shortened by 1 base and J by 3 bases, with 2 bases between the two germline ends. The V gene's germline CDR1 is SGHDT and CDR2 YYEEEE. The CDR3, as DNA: TGTGCCAGCAGCTTGCGCTACGAGCAGTACTTC. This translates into CASSLRYEQYF.

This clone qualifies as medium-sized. Written as DNA, the CDR3 is TGTGCCAGCTCATCCGAGGGACAGCCAAATGAAAAACTGTTTTTT. It yields the protein CASSSEGQPNEKLFF. V usage is TRBV18 and J usage is TRBJ1-4, with 7 nucleotides matching TRBD1. V dropped 5 bases and J dropped 5; count of bases not matched to a gene: 8. The CDR3 has 15 residues. Germline V gives CDR1 KGHSH, CDR2 LQKENI.

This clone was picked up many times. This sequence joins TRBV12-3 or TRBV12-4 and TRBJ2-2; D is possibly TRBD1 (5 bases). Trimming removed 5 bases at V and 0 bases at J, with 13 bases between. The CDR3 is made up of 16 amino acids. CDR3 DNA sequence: TGTGCCAGCAGTCCTAGACAGTTAACGAACACCGGGGAGCTGTTTTTT. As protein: CASSPRQLTNTGELFF.

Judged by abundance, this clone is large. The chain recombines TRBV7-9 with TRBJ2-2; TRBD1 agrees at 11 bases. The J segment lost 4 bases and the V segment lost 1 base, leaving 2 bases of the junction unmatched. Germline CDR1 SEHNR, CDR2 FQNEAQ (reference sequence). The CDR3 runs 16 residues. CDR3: CASSLGTGGITGELFF. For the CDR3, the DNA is TGTGCCAGCAGCTTAGGGACAGGGGGCATCACCGGGGAGCTGTTTTTT.

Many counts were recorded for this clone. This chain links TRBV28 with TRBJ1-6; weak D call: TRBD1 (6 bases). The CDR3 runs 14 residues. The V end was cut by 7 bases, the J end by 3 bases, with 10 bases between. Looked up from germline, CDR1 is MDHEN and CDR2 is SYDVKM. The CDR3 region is CASTGTNYNSPLHF. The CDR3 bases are TGTGCCAGCACAGGGACAAACTATAATTCACCCCTCCACTTT. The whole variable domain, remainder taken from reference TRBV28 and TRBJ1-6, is DVKVTQSSRYLVKRTGEKVFLECVQDMDHENMFWYRQDPGLGLRLIYFSYDVKMKEKGDIPEGYSVSREKKERFSLILESASTNQTSMYLCASTGTNYNSPLHFGNGTRLTVT.

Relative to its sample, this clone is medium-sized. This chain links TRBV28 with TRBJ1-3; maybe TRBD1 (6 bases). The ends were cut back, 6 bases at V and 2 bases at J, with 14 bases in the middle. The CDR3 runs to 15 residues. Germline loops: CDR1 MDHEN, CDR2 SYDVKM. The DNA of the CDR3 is TGTGCCAGCAGGGGAACAGGGAATACTGGAAACACCATATATTTT. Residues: CASRGTGNTGNTIYF.

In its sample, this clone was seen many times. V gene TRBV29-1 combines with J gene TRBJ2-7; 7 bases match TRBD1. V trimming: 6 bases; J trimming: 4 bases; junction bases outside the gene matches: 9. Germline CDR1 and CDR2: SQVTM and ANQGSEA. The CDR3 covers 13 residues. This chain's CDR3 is CSVTTGMGYEQYF. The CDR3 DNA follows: TGCAGCGTGACGACAGGGATGGGATACGAGCAGTACTTC.

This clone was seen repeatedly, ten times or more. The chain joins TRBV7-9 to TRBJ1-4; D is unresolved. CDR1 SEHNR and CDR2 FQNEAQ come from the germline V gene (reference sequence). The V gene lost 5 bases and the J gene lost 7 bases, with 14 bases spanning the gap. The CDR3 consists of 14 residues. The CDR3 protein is CASSLGPVGEKLFF. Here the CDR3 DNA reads TGTGCCAGCAGCCTGGGCCCCGTGGGTGAAAAACTGTTTTTT.

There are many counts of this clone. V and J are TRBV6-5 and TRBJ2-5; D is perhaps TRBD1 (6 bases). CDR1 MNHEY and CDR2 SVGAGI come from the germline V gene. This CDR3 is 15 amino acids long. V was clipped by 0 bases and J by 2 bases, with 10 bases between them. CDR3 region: CASSYSGQLQETQYF. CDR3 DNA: TGTGCCAGCAGTTACTCCGGACAGCTACAAGAGACCCAGTACTTC.